This TCR beta chain was profiled in a study of T cell repertoires in cytomegalovirus infection. Study in general: Public TCR beta signatures provided an indication of both CMV infection and a matching HLA type. Study-wide results and caveats: CMV-specific TCR beta clonotypes restricted by HLA-C dominated the ex vivo response.

TCRdb ran MiXCR on the reads and lists one entry per CDR3 protein. This sample has some 110,000 distinct CDR3 sequences, with 10% found just once. The CDR3 contains 15 residues. Germline V gene data show CDR1 as LNHDA and CDR2 as SQIVND (reference sequence). A note on this clonotype: Its antigen is undetermined. A read error may produce the germline difference seen at one junction end.

The chain uses TRBV19 and TRBJ2-1, with a tentative D call TRBD2 (6 bases). Sequenced: PBMCs, sequenced either directly or after in vitro stimulation (not recorded which). The source of this sequence is a human donor in good health (CMV status not recorded). Some clones in this sample may be carry-over from other donors' samples. This CDR3 reads CASSIGDSSGNERFF. CDR3 bases: TGTGCCAGTAGTATAGGCGACAGTAGCGGCAATGAGCGGTTCTTC.